Following are 26 T cell receptor beta chains from one sample sequenced in a study of tumor-infiltrating lymphocytes in primary liver carcinoma. A constant-region primer served to make TCR beta cDNA from around 540 ng total RNA. What produced the TCR beta libraries was three nested multiplex PCR rounds using slightly modified ARM-PCR. For approximately 10 cycles apiece, the opening two PCR rounds ran with TRBV1-TRBV30 forward primers and a C-beta reverse primer. One entry per CDR3 protein, called by TCRdb with MiXCR from the multiplex PCR reads. This sample carries 95,000 to 100,000 distinct CDR3 sequences, 65% to 75% of them seen once, and the ten largest clones take approximately 12%. Co-extraction yielded RNA and DNA from around 18-30 mg of unsorted bulk tissue. The sequencing input was liver tumor tissue from sampling region 2. Documented subset: tumor region T2, inferior pole. The receptors come from a woman in her sixties with primary liver carcinoma and hepatitis B virus infection.

The chain employs TRBV6-1 and TRBJ2-7, with 9 bases identical to TRBD2. The germline gives CDR1 MNHNS, CDR2 SASEGT. This CDR3 has 15 amino acids. The V and J ends lost 0 bases and 9 bases, in that order; junction bases with no gene match: 9. CDR3 bases: TGTGCCAGCAGTGAAGCTAGCGGGAGCTCCTGCGGGCAGTACTTC. It yields the protein CASSEASGSSCGQYF.

About this clonotype itself: An end of the junction differs from the germline gene, which may be a read error. This sequence joins TRBV11-2 and TRBJ2-2, with a possible D match to TRBD2 (6 bases). The CDR3 sequence is 16 residues long. Looked up from germline, CDR1 is SGHAT and CDR2 is FQNNGV. The CDR3 DNA reads as TGTGCTAGCAGTCGTCGACTAGTGGAAAACACCGGGGAGCTGTCTTTT. It codes for CASSRRLVENTGELSF. The full variable domain, in which reference TRBV11-2 and TRBJ2-2 provide the parts outside the CDR3, is EAGVAQSPRYKIIEKRQSVAFWCNPISGHATLYWYQQILGQGPKLLIQFQNNGVVDDSQLPKDRFSAERLKGVDSTLKIQPAKLEDSAVYLCASSRRLVENTGELSFGEGSRLTVL.

About this clonotype itself: The germline gene is not matched at one end of the junction; a read error may be the cause. The genes are TRBV10-3 and TRBJ2-1; 7 nucleotides match TRBD1. This CDR3 spans 13 amino acids. From germline, CDR1 is ENHRY and CDR2 SYGVKD. The CDR3 nucleotides read TGTGCCATCAGTATCCGACAGGGAAATGAGCAGATCTTC. Translation: CAISIRQGNEQIF.

This chain connects TRBV10-3 to TRBJ2-2, with 12 bases fitting TRBD1. V shed 6 bases, J shed 4 bases, and the junction held 9 bases outside the gene matches. The germline gives CDR1 ENHRY, CDR2 SYGVKD. This CDR3 contains 17 residues. The CDR3 nucleotides read TGTGCCATCAGCCCGGGGACAGGGGGCGCAAGCACCGGGGAGCTGTTTTTT. Translating gives CAISPGTGGASTGELFF.

A remark on this clonotype: A much larger clonotype is one base distant, so this may be a read error. The V call is TRBV30, the J call TRBJ1-1; D may be TRBD1 (5 bases). CDR1 GTSNPN and CDR2 SVGIG come from the germline V gene (reference sequence). The CDR3 has 14 amino acids. Trimming pared 3 bases from V and 5 bases from J, leaving 16 bases between. This CDR3 is CAWRVWGRRTEAFF. The CDR3 DNA sequence: TGTGCCTGGAGGGTTTGGGGGAGAAGGACTGAAGCTTTCTTT.

To note about this clonotype: An end of the junction differs from the germline gene, which may be a read error. The chain has TRBV6-5 and TRBJ1-2; 8 positions agree with TRBD1. Germline assignment: CDR1 MNHEY and CDR2 SVGAGI. The CDR3 loop spans 14 amino acids. The CDR3 spells CTNTTGTGVYGYAF. Written as DNA, the CDR3 is TGTACCAACACTACCGGGACAGGCGTGTATGGCTACGCCTTC.

The chain uses TRBV15 and TRBJ1-2, with TRBD1 as a possible D gene (6 bases). This CDR3 has 14 residues. Trimming shortened V by 5 bases and J by 8 bases, and 18 bases separated the two germline ends. Germline loops: CDR1 LNHNV, CDR2 YYDKDF (reference sequence). CDR3 nucleotides: TGTGCCACCAGCCCGACAGGCCCCGGGGGAGGCTACACCTTC. It specifies CATSPTGPGGGYTF.

For this clonotype: A much larger clone lies a single base off, so this may be a read error. The chain links TRBV12-3 or TRBV12-4 to TRBJ2-4, with D perhaps assigned TRBD1 or TRBD2 (7 bases each). The CDR3 loop spans 18 amino acids. Trimming pared 9 bases from V and 3 bases from J, leaving 27 bases between. CDR3 nucleotide sequence: TGTGCCAGAAGCCCATTGACAGGGAGGGGGTCCGACAAAAACATTCAGTACTTC. This gives the protein CARSPLTGRGSDKNIQYF.

Comments on this clonotype: A read error is possible here, since a much larger clone lies one base away. The chain couples TRBV29-1 to TRBJ2-7; tentatively, D is TRBD1 (5 bases). The CDR3 is 13 residues long. From germline, CDR1 is SQVTM and CDR2 ANQGSEA. CDR3 in DNA: TGCAGCGTTGTGATAGGGGAACCCTACGGGCAGTACTTC. Protein: CSVVIGEPYGQYF.

The DNA of the CDR3 is TGTGCCAGCAGCTCCCGGACTAGCGGGGGCGGGGAGCAGTTCTTC. Encoded protein: CASSSRTSGGGEQFF. The rearrangement joins TRBV11-2 to TRBJ2-1, with 13 positions matching TRBD2. V dropped 4 bases and J dropped 10; count of bases not matched to a gene: 7. The CDR3 extends over 15 amino acids. CDR1 and CDR2 from the germline V gene are SGHAT and FQNNGV.

This clonotype was recorded once. One end of the junction varies from germline; a read error may be responsible. Written as DNA, the CDR3 is TGTGTCACCAGTGACCACCGGACAGTGAGAACGAACACCGGGGAGCTGTTTTTT. It codes for CVTSDHRTVRTNTGELFF. This sequence joins TRBV24-1 and TRBJ2-2; D possibly corresponds to TRBD1 (6 bases). Germline V gene data show CDR1 as KGHDR and CDR2 as SFDVKD. CDR3 length equals 18 residues.

Concerning this clonotype: This may be a read error, as it is one base from a much larger clone. This CDR3 is missing its conserved last phenylalanine or tryptophan, likely due to a read error. The chain links TRBV5-1 to TRBJ2-7; the match to TRBD1 covers 7 bases. The trim removed 1 base at V and 6 bases at J, leaving 1 base unmatched. CDR3 length: 12 amino acids. Germline-derived CDR1 and CDR2 are SGHRS and YFSETQ. CDR3 DNA: TGCGCCAGCAGCTTGCACAGGGGCGAGCAGTACTTA. Its protein is CASSLHRGEQYL.

With respect to this clonotype: One end of the junction fails to match germline, which may point to a read error. The chain employs TRBV4-1 and TRBJ2-1; 12 nucleotides line up with TRBD2. The CDR3 is 15 residues long. Germline loops: CDR1 MGHRA, CDR2 YSYEKL. CDR3 residues: CASSQDVGLAGREQF. CDR3 nucleotide sequence: TGCGCCAGCAGCCAAGATGTTGGACTAGCGGGGCGGGAGCAGTTC.

A note on this clonotype: One end of the junction does not line up with germline, which may come from a read error. The chain is built from TRBV6-6 and TRBJ2-7; TRBD1 agrees at 10 bases. CDR1 is MNHNY, CDR2 SVGAGI, per germline (reference sequence). The CDR3 length is 15 residues. CDR3 loop: CASGYSGTGDYEQYF. The CDR3 coding sequence is TGTGCCAGCGGTTACTCGGGGACAGGGGACTACGAGCAGTACTTC.

This sequence joins TRBV20-1 and TRBJ2-7; D is unresolved. The germline CDR1 and CDR2 sequences are DFQATT and SNEGSKA (reference sequence). V lost 3 bases, J lost 0 bases, and 15 bases lay in between. The length of the CDR3 is 15 residues. The CDR3 nucleotides read TGCAGTGCTAGCGATAGGGCCGAGAGCTCCTACGAGCAGTACTTC. It yields the protein CSASDRAESSYEQYF.

As regards this clonotype: Compared with germline, one end of the junction differs, possibly owing to a read error. V gene TRBV20-1 combines with J gene TRBJ2-5; possible D gene TRBD2, 5 bases. The V gene's germline CDR1 is DFQATT and CDR2 SNEGSKA (reference sequence). The CDR3 has 17 residues. The CDR3 region is CSARFRSATNLGETQYF. For the CDR3, the DNA is TGCAGTGCTAGGTTCCGGTCAGCAACCAATTTGGGAGAGACCCAGTATTTC.

Of note for this clonotype: The CDR3 does not close with the conserved phenylalanine or tryptophan, likely indicating a read error. This sequence joins TRBV28 and TRBJ1-6, with 8 bases lining up with TRBD1. V was pared by 5 bases and J by 6 bases, with 9 bases of the junction left unmatched. The CDR3 length is 16 residues. CDR1 and CDR2 (germline): MDHEN, SYDVKM. This chain's CDR3 is CASSLGQGWPNSPLHS. The CDR3 bases are TGTGCCAGCAGTCTCGGACAGGGCTGGCCTAATTCACCCCTCCACTCT.

Concerning this clonotype itself: This may arise from a read error, as a much more abundant clone is one base away. The chain combines TRBV6-6 with TRBJ1-2; D possibly corresponds to TRBD1 (5 bases). Germline values: CDR1 MNHNY, CDR2 SVGAGI (reference sequence). The CDR3 runs 15 residues. CDR3 sequence: CASTIFQGGTAGYAF. The DNA for the CDR3 is TGTGCCAGCACCATATTTCAAGGAGGGACGGCTGGCTACGCCTTC.

This chain links TRBV29-1 with TRBJ1-2; no reliable D call. CDR1 is SQVTM and CDR2 is ANQGSEA in the germline V gene. The length of the CDR3 is 13 residues. The germline V and J ends were trimmed by 7 bases and 10 bases, with 22 bases remaining between them. The CDR3 DNA is TGCAGCGCTACCGGGCTCGGATGGTCAGACTACACCTTC. Translated: CSATGLGWSDYTF. Supplemented by reference TRBV29-1 and TRBJ1-2, the full variable domain reads SAVISQKPSRDICQRGTSLTIQCQVDSQVTMMFWYRQQPGQSLTLIATANQGSEATYESGFVIDKFPISRPNLTFSTLTVSNMSPEDSSIYLCSATGLGWSDYTFGSGTRLTVV.

For this clonotype: A much larger clone lies a single base off, so this may be a read error. The chain combines TRBV5-6 with TRBJ1-2; 9 nucleotides line up with TRBD1. Trimming removed 2 bases from V and 10 bases from J; junction bases left unmatched: 12. Germline lookup yields CDR1 SGHDT and CDR2 YYEEEE. This CDR3 spans 15 amino acids. The CDR3: CASSLGDRDLFVYTF. CDR3 sequence (DNA): TGTGCCAGCAGCTTAGGGGACAGGGATCTCTTCGTCTACACCTTC.

The sample holds many counts of this clonotype. The rearrangement uses TRBV6-1 and TRBJ1-5; D call uncertain. Trimming cost V 7 bases and J 2 bases, with 15 bases left between them. The CDR3 runs to 15 residues. Germline V gene lookup returns CDR1 MNHNS and CDR2 SASEGT. The CDR3 DNA is TGTGCCAGCACCCGAACCTACGGTGGCAATCAGCCCCAGCATTTT. Amino acids: CASTRTYGGNQPQHF.

Comment on this clonotype: A single base separates this from a much larger clone, so it may be a read error. This likely comes from a read error, as the CDR3 has no conserved phenylalanine or tryptophan at its end. This chain links TRBV9 with TRBJ1-1, with D unclear. Per germline, CDR1 SGDLS and CDR2 YYNGEE. Trimming left V 0 bases short and J 1 base short, with 7 bases between. CDR3 size: 14 residues. The CDR3 sequence: CASSVDSKNTEAFS. The CDR3 DNA follows: TGTGCCAGCAGCGTAGACAGTAAGAACACTGAAGCTTTCTCT.

Of note for this clonotype: The junction shows a germline mismatch at one end, possibly a read error. The rearrangement joins TRBV4-2 to TRBJ2-7; TRBD2 matches at 7 bases. The CDR3 length is 14 residues. Germline V lookup: CDR1 LGHNA, CDR2 YNFKEQ. The CDR3 protein is CASSQDRLAGETCF. Here the CDR3 DNA reads TGTGCCAGTAGCCAAGATAGACTAGCAGGAGAAACCTGCTTC.

The chain recombines TRBV4-2 with TRBJ1-6; the D gene is possibly TRBD1 (5 bases). Trimming removed 0 bases at V and 7 bases at J, with 13 bases between. Germline CDR1 reads LGHNA; CDR2 reads YNFKEQ. The CDR3 covers 16 residues. The CDR3 reads CASSQDSGHGNSPLHF. CDR3 sequence (DNA): TGTGCCAGCAGCCAAGACTCTGGACACGGGAATTCACCCCTCCACTTT.

This clonotype was seen at least ten times. The V gene is TRBV29-1, the J gene TRBJ2-1; D remains ambiguous. The CDR3 sequence is 16 residues long. Germline V CDR1 and CDR2: SQVTM, ANQGSEA. Trimming took off 0 bases at V and 0 bases at J, with 12 bases between the two ends. The CDR3 protein is CSVEDRSSSSYNEQFF. In nucleotides, the CDR3 is TGCAGCGTTGAAGATCGTTCTTCCAGCTCCTACAATGAGCAGTTCTTC.

Points on this clonotype: Its ends do not fully match the called genes, so a read error is possible. DNA for the CDR3: TGTCCCAGTAGTAGCCTTCTGGGAGTTGGATCACCCCTCCACTTT. Its translation: CPSSSLLGVGSPLHF. The chain carries TRBV9 and TRBJ1-6; D call uncertain. The CDR3 totals 15 residues. Germline CDR1 is SGDLS and CDR2 is YYNGEE.